A single sample is the source of the 14 T cell receptor beta chains below, sequenced in a study of technical replicates of blood from several donors. The method was immunoSEQ multiplex PCR; TCRdb's version includes in-frame clones alone and lacks a portion of them. The sample shows some 70,000 clones, roughly nine tenths of them seen only once. Sequenced input: T cells isolated from PBMCs. All receptors derive from a human donor in good health.

V is TRBV5-1 and J is TRBJ2-1, with 12 bases fitting TRBD2. Germline loops: CDR1 SGHRS, CDR2 YFSETQ. The CDR3 loop spans 14 amino acids. V shed 9 bases and J 2 bases; nucleotides not matched to a gene: 3. The CDR3 coding sequence is TGCGCCACCTGGACTAGCGGGACCTACAATGAGCAGTTCTTC. It specifies CATWTSGTYNEQFF.

This chain joins TRBV5-1 and TRBJ2-2, with D uncertain. The CDR3 loop spans 14 amino acids. Germline V gene lookup returns CDR1 SGHRS and CDR2 YFSETQ. The V and J ends lost 1 base and 5 bases respectively, with 9 bases between them. CDR3 protein: CASSLKRSTGELFF. CDR3 bases: TGCGCCAGCAGCTTGAAGAGGTCGACCGGGGAGCTGTTTTTT.

This clone was recorded a few times. The chain employs TRBV30 and TRBJ1-1, with D hard to call. Trimming removed 3 bases at V and 3 bases at J, with 11 bases between. The CDR3 is 13 amino acids. Germline CDR1 and CDR2: GTSNPN and SVGIG (reference sequence). CDR3: CAWRGPVDTEAFF. Here the CDR3 DNA reads TGTGCCTGGAGGGGCCCGGTGGACACTGAAGCTTTCTTT.

This clone was seen a single time. V gene TRBV30 combines with J gene TRBJ2-7; D is undetermined. Between the trimmed V and J ends, which lost 2 bases and 5 bases, there was a span of 7 bases. The CDR3 covers 11 residues. Per germline, CDR1 GTSNPN and CDR2 SVGIG (reference sequence). For the CDR3, the DNA is TGTGCCTGGAGTCTAAAGAACGAGCAGTACTTC. Translation gives CAWSLKNEQYF.

This chain uses TRBV5-1 with TRBJ2-2; D may be TRBD1 (5 bases). CDR3 length: 15 residues. V was cut by 2 bases and J by 0 bases, with 8 bases left in between. The germline CDR1 and CDR2 sequences are SGHRS and YFSETQ. CDR3 loop: CASSFDSTNTGELFF. CDR3 sequence (DNA): TGCGCCAGCAGCTTCGACAGTACGAACACCGGGGAGCTGTTTTTT.

This chain connects TRBV7-8 to TRBJ2-3; 11 bases match TRBD2. Germline CDR1 and CDR2: SGHVS and FQNEAQ. The V segment lost 0 bases and the J segment 1 base; nucleotides outside the gene matches: 9. The CDR3 runs to 19 residues. This CDR3 reads CASSLARFSGRAGTDTQYF. CDR3 nucleotides: TGTGCCAGCAGCTTAGCCAGATTTAGCGGGAGGGCCGGCACAGATACGCAGTATTTT.

The CDR3 reads CASSAQSGNNGYTF. The CDR3 DNA follows: TGTGCCAGCAGCGCCCAATCAGGGAATAATGGCTACACCTTC. This chain joins TRBV9 and TRBJ1-2; TRBD1 is a possible D gene (5 bases). CDR1 is SGDLS, CDR2 YYNGEE, per germline. CDR3 length: 14 amino acids. V shed 3 bases and J shed 6 bases, with 15 bases lying between them. The full variable domain, completed using reference TRBV9 and TRBJ1-2, is DSGVTQTPKHLITATGQRVTLRCSPRSGDLSVYWYQQSLDQGLQFLIQYYNGEERAKGNILERFSAQQFPDLHSELNLSSLELGDSALYFCASSAQSGNNGYTFGSGTRLTVV.

The gene calls are TRBV5-6 and TRBJ2-7, with TRBD2 identical over 10 bases. CDR1 and CDR2 (germline): SGHDT, YYEEEE. CDR3 length: 17 amino acids. Trimming cost V 2 bases and J 3 bases; bases outside gene matches: 11. The CDR3 here is CASSLFGLAEKSYEQYF. CDR3 nucleotides: TGTGCCAGCAGCTTATTCGGACTAGCGGAGAAGAGCTACGAGCAGTACTTC.

The CDR3 DNA sequence: TGTGCCAGCAGTCCTGGCCTGTTTAGCAATCAGCCCCAGCATTTT. This gives the protein CASSPGLFSNQPQHF. This chain joins TRBV6-6 and TRBJ1-5; D is uncertain. The germline CDR1 and CDR2 sequences are MNHNY and SVGAGI (reference sequence). Trimming left V 5 bases short and J 0 bases short, with 11 bases between. The CDR3 totals 15 residues.

The chain combines TRBV6-4 with TRBJ1-2; 8 bases map to TRBD1. V dropped 2 bases and J dropped 7; count of bases not matched to a gene: 6. Germline assignment: CDR1 MRHNA and CDR2 SNTAGT. CDR3 length equals 14 residues. The CDR3 spells CASSDGQGASGYTF. DNA for the CDR3: TGTGCCAGCAGTGACGGCCAGGGGGCGAGTGGCTACACCTTC.

V is TRBV19 and J is TRBJ2-3; the match to TRBD2 covers 10 bases. Per the germline V gene, CDR1 is LNHDA and CDR2 is SQIVND (reference sequence). J lost 6 bases, V lost 5 bases, and 11 bases had no gene match. This CDR3 region has 16 residues. Written as DNA, the CDR3 is TGTGCCAGTAGTTTTACTAGCGGGGTCCCCTGGGATACGCAGTATTTT. It specifies CASSFTSGVPWDTQYF.

CDR3 amino acids: CASSPWTGQKAFF. In nucleotides, the CDR3 is TGTGCCAGCAGCCCATGGACAGGGCAGAAGGCTTTCTTT. The chain recombines TRBV11-3 with TRBJ1-1; TRBD1 matches 8 bases. The V gene end was trimmed by 5 bases and the J gene end by 11 bases; junction bases not matched to a gene: 10. Per germline, CDR1 SGHNT and CDR2 YENEEA. CDR3 length equals 13 residues.

The genes are TRBV6-1 and TRBJ1-2; no definite D call. Germline CDR1 MNHNS, CDR2 SASEGT. V dropped 2 bases and J dropped 4 bases, with 8 bases sitting between them. This CDR3 contains 13 residues. DNA for the CDR3: TGTGCCAGCAGTGAATTATCTCCCTATGGCTACACCTTC. Translated, it gives CASSELSPYGYTF.

This clone was observed a single time. This chain connects TRBV6-6 to TRBJ2-5; a possible D gene is TRBD1 (6 bases). The CDR3 is 14 amino acids. From germline, CDR1 is MNHNY and CDR2 SVGAGI (reference sequence). V was shortened by 8 bases and J by 5 bases, with 18 bases between the two germline ends. The CDR3 loop is CASDSQGLRETQYF. The CDR3 DNA reads TGTGCCAGCGATTCCCAGGGGCTGCGGGAGACCCAGTACTTC.